This T cell receptor beta chain emerged from a study of cytomegalovirus exposure and HLA in healthy donors (TCRdb year 2017). Regarding the research as a whole: According to a later analysis, the 120 validation repertoires were produced on the same platform as the approximately 690 repertoires of the first cohort. The study aimed to test whether cataloging public T cell receptors could reveal signatures of past pathogen exposure. In addition to the first cohort of 666 subjects, a separate validation cohort of approximately 110 different subjects was used. The study combined high-throughput TCR immunosequencing, statistical association of individual TCRs with disease status, and machine learning to predict cytomegalovirus infection status. Overall study outcomes, separate from this receptor: Cytomegalovirus status was reported to be diagnosed by the classifier with high specificity and sensitivity in both the original and validation cohorts. Subsequent analysis determined that TCRs grouped into clusters in the first cohort also showed a tendency toward co-occurrence across the roughly 110 validation repertoires, and approximately 93% of cluster scores exceeded 0. A later analysis lacked HLA typing for the validation cohort, so it scored co-occurrence in that cohort across all 130 or so repertoires. Most TCR sequences were observed very rarely across donors, whereas some public TCRs were present in many individuals. The authors suggested that the approach could potentially be extended to other disease states and immunological phenotypes. The study gave a list of 150 to 200 TCR beta chains associated with cytomegalovirus. A few of the identified cytomegalovirus-associated TCR beta chains were confirmed in vitro to be specific for cytomegalovirus antigens.

The donors were included in the validation cohort of some 120 subjects, a group kept apart from the roughly 700-subject first cohort. Sequences MGHDK (CDR1) and SYGVNS (CDR2) are obtained from the germline V gene. The CDR3 contains 14 residues, cysteine and phenylalanine counted. The only DNA kept is the CDR3, 42 bases in frame from the first base. Relative to germline, V is 2 bases shorter and J is 8 bases shorter, with 15 bases between their ends. The library was produced with the immunoSEQ multiplex PCR assay. In the authors' own workflow: A statistical classification framework was developed to diagnose cytomegalovirus status using the catalog of TCR beta chain sequences. In its TCRdb copy, this immuneACCESS table keeps in-frame sequences only and misses some clones. Where compared with another copy, unresolved V genes explain less than half of these, and the others have no known cause. From that table come the V and J calls and clone size; the DNA was used to work out D and trimming. Across this sample there are roughly 280,000 clones, with 70% to 90% seen only once. The top ten clonotypes cover 1% of the sample.

Of note for this clone: It has no known antigen specificity. Base qualities are not at hand, and no much larger clone is one base apart.

The TCR originated in a woman between 18 and 30 years old in good health and CMV-seronegative. The chain is assembled from TRBV25-1 and TRBJ1-1; the D segment could be TRBD1, given 6 matching bases. Sequenced: PBMCs. The DNA sequence is as follows: TGTGCCAGCAGTGAAGGGACAATGGGGCCGGAAGCTTTCTTT. Its protein is CASSEGTMGPEAFF. Outside the CDR3, residues come from the reference TRBV25-1 and TRBJ1-1 proteins, so the full variable domain is: EADIYQTPRYLVIGTGKKITLECSQTMGHDKMYWYQQDPGMELHLIHYSYGVNSTEKGDLSSESTVSRIRTEHFPLTLESARPSHTSQYLCASSEGTMGPEAFFGQGTRLTVV.